This TCR beta chain was captured in a study of cytomegalovirus exposure and HLA in healthy donors listed by TCRdb under 2017. About the study as a whole: In an earlier analysis of some 610 of the donors, 276 Gb of sequence data and about 110 million unique TCR beta sequences from 150 million to 200 million T cells were reported. The number of donors typed differed by locus, with about 620-630 for A, B, C, DRB1 and DQB1, roughly 520 for DQA1, 600 to 610 for DPA1, and around 430 for DPB1. The T cell repertoires of 666 subjects were profiled by immunosequencing and related to cytomegalovirus serostatus. The study aimed to test whether signatures of past pathogen exposure could be identified by cataloging public T cell receptors. An early release that covered 500 to 800 HLA-typed donors contained about 300 gigabases of sequencing data and tens of millions of unique TCR sequences. Genome-wide SNP genotypes for about 60% of the roughly 670 donors were used in a later genetic analysis, which treated that subset as a discovery cohort. Donor age, sex, ethnicity and CMV serostatus were collected together with the repertoire data. Four to six DR-DQ haplotypes were handled as single units for association and clustering, since linkage in the cohort was strong. Of the 300 to 500 genotyped donors, roughly 76% were placed in the genetic ancestry cluster associated with self-reported Caucasian donors. Class I and class II HLA loci were covered by the typing at four-digit resolution. A later analysis re-examined previously published TCR beta repertoires from more than 550 donors and added high-resolution HLA genotyping to investigate patterns of TCR occurrence. A separate validation cohort of 100 to 150 different subjects was used in addition to the roughly 670-subject first cohort. To predict cytomegalovirus infection status, the study brought together high-throughput TCR immunosequencing, statistical association of individual TCRs with disease status, and machine learning. The later analysis used no new phenotypic data to find candidate immune exposures, relying instead on TCR beta sequences and their occurrence across donors. To decide whether each TCR beta V gene segment behaved as functional or pseudogenic, an earlier analysis of several hundred of the donors relied on high-throughput TCR beta sequencing. Every repertoire in the discovery cohort had been generated on one and the same sequencing platform. Among about 390 genotyped donors of the cohort, an average of approximately 240,000 unique TCR beta nucleotide sequences were sequenced per donor, about a sixth of them non-productive. What the work shows at the level of the full study, not this receptor alone: Presence/absence analyses assumed roughly uniform sequencing depth across donors, an assumption that may not hold. In a later analysis, HLA-associated TCR beta chains were found to be more clonally expanded and to have lower generation probabilities than equally common non-associated chains. Because counts were too low, 15 or so rarely observed V segments, including chromosome 9 orphons, were excluded from the earlier analysis of 500 to 700 of the donors. An association between a missense DCLRE1C variant and V-gene and J-gene trimming of TCR beta chains was found in a later genetic analysis and replicated in an independent cohort. A further reported finding was that TCR beta sequences accurately predicted the HLA-A and HLA-B alleles for most subjects in the first cohort. Because the 87-base-pair reads could not distinguish some IMGT-functional V segments, including TRBV6-2 and TRBV6-3, those segments were excluded. Specific HLA alleles were associated with about 17,000 TCR beta sequences at a false discovery rate of 0.05 in a later analysis. Several of the top co-occurrence clusters appeared to be linked to parvovirus B19, influenza, CMV and Epstein-Barr virus, according to a later analysis. The sequencing pipeline was judged likely to have produced a cluster of highly shared sequence variants as a technical artifact. While some public TCRs were present in many individuals, most TCR sequences turned up only very rarely across donors. According to a later analysis, most CMV-associated TCR beta chains appeared to be HLA-restricted, and the HLA associations seemed to be driven largely by CMV exposure. In an earlier analysis of 500 to 650 of the donors, most TCR beta V segments appeared in productive rearrangements about 87% or about 30% of the time, broadly matching IMGT annotations. When HLA alleles, especially DR and DQ, strongly co-occurred, attributing TCR associations to individual alleles was difficult. It was suggested by the authors that the approach could potentially be generalized to other disease states and immunological phenotypes. The study listed approximately 160 TCR beta chains as associated with cytomegalovirus. For the cohort, immune exposure information was limited to CMV serostatus. A few of the identified cytomegalovirus-associated TCR beta chains were confirmed in vitro to be specific for cytomegalovirus antigens. In a later analysis, the rate of TCR association differed among HLA loci, with DRB1 alleles having the most associated TCRs and HLA-C alleles having the fewest. Correlated functional status among segregating V segments might be attributable to linkage disequilibrium, but an unknown experimental factor could not be ruled out. In this cohort, only TCR beta chains were sequenced, and detectable features were limited by the absence of alpha or paired-chain data. A later genetic analysis reported fewer N-insertions in productive TCRs among donors in an Asian-associated ancestry cluster than the approximately 670-donor mean. Cytomegalovirus status was reported to be diagnosed by the classifier with high specificity and sensitivity in both the original and validation cohorts. Because HLA typing was unavailable for some donors at each locus, only the typed subset was used in association tests.

Remarks on this clone: The antigen this receptor binds is unknown. There are no base qualities to consult, and no much larger clone falls within one base.

The cohort consisted of 670 or so healthy bone marrow donors. Cohort members were all nominally healthy when sampled, although unrecorded immune exposures were likely present. The donor tested CMV seronegative and was one of the 352 seronegative cohort members. A peripheral blood sample was collected from each donor, and TCR beta sequencing was performed on peripheral blood mononuclear cells. Genomic DNA was extracted from the blood cell samples with the Qiagen DNeasy Blood Extraction Kit. The CDR3 covers 15 residues, taking in both the cysteine and the phenylalanine. The DNA shown is the 45-base CDR3, in frame from base 1. CDR1 and CDR2 are drawn from the germline V gene: SGHTA, FQGNSA. V sheds 6 bases and J sheds 5 bases, leaving 17 bases between their ends. The library was obtained by the immunoSEQ multiplex PCR assay. For the multiplex PCR, a mixture combining 60 forward primers for TCR Vbeta segments and 13 reverse primers for TCR Jbeta segments was used. The CDR3 region of rearranged TCR beta genes was amplified from genomic DNA by a multiplex PCR assay. On the Illumina HiSeq System, the amplified TCR beta libraries were sequenced as 87-base-pair reads. From the authors' description of their analysis: A later analysis tallied around 82 million unique TCR beta chains across the 666 repertoires, and about 10 million of those chains were shared by two or more donors. Raw reads were error-corrected and collapsed into unique sequences with a nearest-neighbor algorithm that merged closely related sequences to remove PCR and sequencing errors. V, D and J gene segments were assigned by aligning CDR3 sequences to IMGT reference sequences. For a sequence to be retained, a match of at least six nucleotides to both a V gene segment and a J gene segment was required. Rearrangements were called productive when the CDR3 lacked stop codons and stayed in frame with V and J; all others were non-productive. Following IMGT convention, CDR3 was defined as the stretch from the second conserved V-encoded cysteine up to the conserved J-encoded phenylalanine. In an earlier analysis of around 570 of the donors, sequences lacking an unambiguous match to a single V gene segment were excluded. An earlier analysis of 587 of the donors classified V segments as functional when productive rearrangements were above 56.7% and as segregating when the standard deviation between donors was above 5%. A statistical classification framework was developed to diagnose cytomegalovirus status using the catalog of TCR beta chain sequences. In a later analysis, TCR nucleotide sequences were compared against IMGT/GENE-DB human TR gene sequences so that V and J genes could be assigned. In a later analysis, CDR3 sequences and most-parsimonious VDJ recombination scenarios were assigned using the TCRdist pipeline. In a later analysis, each TCR beta chain was defined by its CDR3 amino acid sequence together with its V-gene family, and reads without a unique V-gene family were excluded. As a way to deal with suspected cross-contamination and a sequencing artifact, a later analysis dropped approximately 590 nucleotide sequences that were highly shared and had low generation probability. A later analysis calculated a clonal expansion index for each public chain from normalized within-repertoire ranks of inferred template counts. A later analysis computed generation probabilities with a VDJ recombination model fitted to out-of-frame rearrangements, and checked the results against IGoR. A later analysis scored TCR-TCR, TCR-HLA and TCR-CMV co-occurrence with hypergeometric tests, applying a repertoire-size bias correction to TCR pairs. A later analysis estimated false discovery rates by permuting HLA or CMV assignments 20 times. In a later analysis, co-occurring TCRs were grouped using DBSCAN, with TCRdist sequence similarity added in when clustering inside HLA-allele-positive subsets. Repertoires with fewer than 30,000 or more than 120,000 public chains, plus five repertoires with anomalous nucleotide sharing, were excluded from co-occurrence clustering. The clones in this table, taken by TCRdb from immuneACCESS, are in-frame only. Not every clone is retained; where verified, under half of the shortfall comes from an unresolved V gene, and the cause of the rest is unknown. The DNA gave D and trimming, while V, J and clone size come from that table. This sample lists approximately 170,000 clones; 76% were detected once. In total, the top ten clones hold 0.6% to 0.9% of the sample.

This sequence uses TRBV7-2 and TRBJ1-5, and perhaps TRBD1 as D gene, on 6 matching bases. The source is a female donor in good health and CMV-seronegative. Sequencing was done on a sample of PBMCs. The CDR3 sequence is CASRAQGRVDQPQHF. The DNA reads as follows: TGTGCCAGCAGGGCACAGGGAAGGGTGGATCAGCCCCAGCATTTT.